This entry concerns a single T cell receptor beta chain. It lacks a known antigen. The record has no base qualities; no much larger clone is one base away. To sequence the TCRbeta CDR3 region, genomic DNA was isolated from the sorted cells. TCRbeta CDR3 regions were sequenced using the immunoSEQ Assay. TCRdb re-hosts the immuneACCESS table, in-frame sequences only. Its copies lack some clones; in the studies checked, an unresolved V gene accounts for under half of them, and the cause for the rest is not known. The sample has approximately 60,000 clones on record, around 87% of them singletons. Together, the top ten hold over 5% of the sample. This entry is derived from a study of OX40 agonist ivuxolimab in advanced cancers. Regarding the complete study: Ivuxolimab was a fully human IgG2 agonistic monoclonal antibody targeting the costimulatory receptor OX40 (CD134). Of the approximately 53 patients in dose escalation, some 19 had hepatocellular carcinoma, roughly 15 had melanoma, 9 had renal cell carcinoma and 9 had head and neck cancer. The dose-escalation cohort was almost 85% male with a mean age of approximately 60 years, ranging from roughly 20 to 80. The point of sequencing TCRbeta in the periphery was to test whether ivuxolimab changed TCR sequence diversity and drove clonal T-cell expansion. The paper describes the monotherapy dose-escalation part (N ≈ 49 patients) of the phase I trial of ivuxolimab. Partial responses occurred in three dose-escalation patients, of whom one had hepatocellular carcinoma and two had cutaneous melanoma. Patients were allowed to have had prior anti-PD-1, anti-PD-L1 or anti-CTLA-4 therapy, and around 37% of the dose-escalation patients had previously received checkpoint inhibitors. Intravenous ivuxolimab was administered to patients every 2 weeks at six dose levels: 0.01, 0.1, 0.3, 1.5, 3 and 10 mg/kg.

Findings and caveats that apply to the study as a whole: Low levels of normalized T-cell clonal expansion were also seen in some patients who did not respond. After ivuxolimab, CD8+ T cells had more expanded clones than CD4+ T cells on average. Which antigens the clonally expanded peripheral T cells were specific for was not determined. Partial responders in the 0.1-3.0 mg/kg groups had among the lowest normalized peripheral clonal expansion, especially among CD8+ T cells. At doses from 0.1 to 3.0 mg/kg, clonal expansion was seen in both CD4+ and CD8+ blood T cells between baseline and week 6.

In the germline V gene, CDR1 corresponds to SGHRS and CDR2 to YFSETQ. Relative to germline, V is 4 bases shorter and J is 0 bases shorter, with 15 bases between their ends. Including cysteine and phenylalanine, the CDR3 has 16 amino acids. Only CDR3 DNA is held: 48 bases, read in frame from base 1. The trial excluded patients who had a history of autoimmune disease or were on systemic immunosuppression. In every dose cohort, peripheral blood was drawn for TCR sequencing at baseline, cycle 4 day 1, and cycle 7 day 1. The samples were drawn from a first-in-human, open-label, multicenter phase I dose-escalation trial of ivuxolimab. Adults with locally advanced or metastatic head and neck squamous cell, hepatocellular, melanoma or renal cell carcinoma were enrolled in the trial. Before TCR sequencing, CD4+ T cells and CD8+ T cells were sorted from peripheral blood as separate populations.

Sequencing was performed on CD4+ or CD8+ T cells sorted from blood, taken in a trial of the OX40 agonist ivuxolimab. The sequence links TRBV5-1 to TRBJ2-3, with the D segment possibly TRBD1 or TRBD2, each aligning over 5 bases. The clonotype originates from an adult with an advanced solid tumor such as melanoma, head and neck, liver or kidney cancer. The nucleotide sequence is TGCGCCAGCAGCCTGAGGGGTTCGCCTAGCACAGATACGCAGTATTTT. It is translated as CASSLRGSPSTDTQYF.